These 17 T cell receptor beta chains were sequenced from one sample in a study of T cells in localized non-small cell lung cancer. Assay: immunoSEQ multiplex PCR; the TCRdb copy retains only in-frame clones and omits some. In the table there are tens of thousands of clones, around 81% of which are singletons. The starting material was peripheral blood, obtained before any cancer treatment. The origin of the receptors is a female donor at least 60 years old with stage I lung adenocarcinoma.

The V gene is TRBV5-4, the J gene TRBJ2-5; 9 bases are shared with TRBD2. V shed 4 bases, J shed 2 bases, and the junction held 6 bases outside the gene matches. CDR3 size: 15 residues. CDR1 and CDR2 from the germline V gene are SGHNT and YYREEE (reference sequence). CDR3 loop: CASSILAGRQETQYF. CDR3 bases: TGTGCCAGCAGCATTCTAGCGGGAAGGCAAGAGACCCAGTACTTC.

Details on this clone: In the same sample, other DNA sequences code for this CDR3. J is TRBJ2-3 and V is TRBV19, with D perhaps TRBD2 (5 bases). Trimming shortened V by 6 bases and J by 6 bases, and 10 bases separated the two germline ends. The CDR3 length is 12 residues. The germline V gene has CDR1 LNHDA and CDR2 SQIVND (reference sequence). Written as DNA, the CDR3 is TGTGCCAGTAGCGGACTCGCTGATACGCAGTATTTT. This translates into CASSGLADTQYF.

The rearrangement joins TRBV29-1 to TRBJ1-1; D might be TRBD1 (6 bases). Trimming stripped 7 bases from V and 7 bases from J, with 16 bases between. The CDR3 extends over 12 amino acids. Germline V gives CDR1 SQVTM, CDR2 ANQGSEA. This CDR3 reads CSAWTVVSEAFF. CDR3 bases: TGCAGCGCCTGGACAGTCGTAAGTGAAGCTTTCTTT.

This clone was recorded once. The rearrangement links TRBV5-1 to TRBJ2-7, with TRBD1 identical over 7 bases. The V segment lost 1 base and the J segment 3 bases; nucleotides outside the gene matches: 7. Germline V gives CDR1 SGHRS, CDR2 YFSETQ. This CDR3 is built from 15 residues. This CDR3 is CASSLIGGKGYEQYF. The CDR3 DNA is TGCGCCAGCAGCTTGATAGGGGGCAAAGGCTACGAGCAGTACTTC.

This clone showed up just once. This chain joins TRBV5-1 and TRBJ2-1; 11 bases line up with TRBD1. Germline-derived CDR1 and CDR2 are SGHRS and YFSETQ. Trimming cost V 0 bases and J 2 bases; bases outside gene matches: 1. The CDR3 runs 16 residues. CDR3 DNA sequence: TGCGCCAGCAGCTTGGGGACAGGGGGCCCCTACAATGAGCAGTTCTTC. Translating gives CASSLGTGGPYNEQFF.

This chain joins TRBV19 and TRBJ1-4; TRBD1 matches at 7 bases. J was trimmed by 4 bases and V by 5 bases; bases with no gene match: 10. CDR1 is LNHDA, CDR2 SQIVND, per germline (reference sequence). The CDR3 consists of 16 residues. The CDR3 protein is CASSSHRDSLNEKLFF. The CDR3 nucleotides read TGTGCCAGTAGTTCCCACCGGGACAGCCTTAATGAAAAACTGTTTTTT.

This CDR3 reads CASSLAKQGAAKNIQYF. For the CDR3, the DNA is TGTGCCAGCAGCTTAGCGAAACAGGGGGCTGCCAAAAACATTCAGTACTTC. The chain employs TRBV7-9 and TRBJ2-4; 9 bases are shared with TRBD1. V shed 0 bases, J shed 1 base, and the junction held 4 bases outside the gene matches. Germline-derived CDR1 and CDR2 are SEHNR and FQNEAQ (reference sequence). The CDR3 totals 17 residues.

There are a few counts of this clone. The rearrangement uses TRBV29-1 and TRBJ2-1, with D possibly being TRBD2 (6 bases). The CDR3 consists of 10 residues. V was cut by 6 bases and J by 15 bases, with 15 bases left in between. CDR1 is SQVTM and CDR2 is ANQGSEA in the germline V gene. The CDR3 coding sequence is TGCAGCGTGCCTGGGACTCCCCCGTTCTTC. Amino acid sequence: CSVPGTPPFF.

The gene calls are TRBV19 and TRBJ1-1; a weak D match, TRBD1 (5 bases). V dropped 9 bases and J dropped 0 bases, with 8 bases sitting between them. The CDR3 has 12 amino acids. CDR1 and CDR2 from the germline V gene are LNHDA and SQIVND (reference sequence). The CDR3 region is CASDSLNTEAFF. The CDR3 DNA reads as TGTGCCAGCGACAGCTTGAACACTGAAGCTTTCTTT.

The CDR3 sequence: CASSPSSTSTDTQYF. CDR3 sequence (DNA): TGTGCCAGCAGCCCAAGTTCTACTAGCACAGATACGCAGTATTTT. V gene TRBV6-4 combines with J gene TRBJ2-3; D not resolved. CDR3 size: 15 residues. V was trimmed by 6 bases and J by 0 bases, leaving 13 bases between them. In germline, CDR1 is MRHNA, CDR2 SNTAGT.

This chain connects TRBV7-9 to TRBJ2-1; the D is unclear. V dropped 1 base and J dropped 3 bases, with 16 bases sitting between them. Germline values: CDR1 SEHNR, CDR2 FQNEAQ (reference sequence). This CDR3 comprises 17 residues. The chain's CDR3 is CASSLGVDERDYNEQFF. DNA of the CDR3: TGTGCCAGCAGCTTAGGGGTGGACGAGCGTGACTACAATGAGCAGTTCTTC.

V usage is TRBV4-3 and J usage is TRBJ1-2; D not certain. The V and J ends lost 0 bases and 8 bases respectively, with 16 bases between them. The CDR3 is 15 amino acids. Germline CDR1 LGHNA, CDR2 YSLEER. CDR3 region: CASSQDLQGRKGYTF. The CDR3 DNA reads as TGCGCCAGCAGCCAAGATCTTCAAGGGCGGAAGGGCTACACCTTC.

The rearrangement links TRBV19 to TRBJ2-3, with 7 bases that match TRBD1. Germline trimming cut 3 bases from V and 3 bases from J; bases unmatched to any gene: 6. Germline values: CDR1 LNHDA, CDR2 SQIVND (reference sequence). This CDR3 has 15 amino acids. The CDR3 nucleotides read TGTGCCAGTAGTATTCAGACAGGGTGGACAGATACGCAGTATTTT. Its protein product is CASSIQTGWTDTQYF.

Only one count was recorded for this clone. V is TRBV7-2 and J is TRBJ1-1; 9 bases match TRBD1. The CDR3 loop spans 14 amino acids. V was clipped by 2 bases and J by 5 bases; unmatched bases: 3. From germline, CDR1 is SGHTA and CDR2 FQGNSA. The CDR3 region is CASSLLGQGTEAFF. The CDR3 nucleotides read TGTGCCAGCAGCTTACTCGGACAGGGGACTGAAGCTTTCTTT.

As DNA, the CDR3 is TGTGCCAGCAGTTGGGGGCTAGCGGTCGATGGTGGACAGTTCTTC. Amino acids: CASSWGLAVDGGQFF. The genes are TRBV6-6 and TRBJ2-1; weak D call: TRBD2 (7 bases). Looked up from germline, CDR1 is MNHNY and CDR2 is SVGAGI (reference sequence). The CDR3 totals 15 residues. V was pared by 4 bases and J by 13 bases, with 23 bases between.

The V gene is TRBV5-1, the J gene TRBJ1-6; D is perhaps TRBD1 (5 bases). V lost 5 bases to trimming and J lost 7 bases, with 16 bases between them. The CDR3 is 15 amino acids. From germline, CDR1 is SGHRS and CDR2 YFSETQ. CDR3 DNA: TGCGCCAGCAGGACAGCGGGGTCCCCGAATTCACCCCTCCACTTT. Its translation is CASRTAGSPNSPLHF.

V gene TRBV7-3 combines with J gene TRBJ2-5; 7 positions agree with TRBD1. Germline trimming cut 4 bases from V and 2 bases from J; bases unmatched to any gene: 7. The germline V gene encodes CDR1 SGHTA and CDR2 FQGTGA. The CDR3 runs 15 residues. The CDR3 DNA is TGTGCCAGCAGCTCGACAGGGACCTCACAAGAGACCCAGTACTTC. Protein: CASSSTGTSQETQYF.